Included here is one T cell receptor (beta chain) sequence, with context. This CDR3 has 15 amino acids. The V and J ends lost 6 bases and 1 base respectively, with 15 bases between them. Germline V lookup: CDR1 MNHEY, CDR2 SMNVEV (reference sequence). This record belongs to a study of blood T cell repertoires in COVID-19. Participants reported their clinical history, and cohort assignment relied on those reports. This table comes from immunoSEQ multiplex PCR, and its TCRdb copy is limited to in-frame clones, with some not included. Of some 350,000 clones listed, around 89% are singletons. Sample: PBMCs or T cells enriched from blood (not recorded which). The chain recombines TRBV27 with TRBJ1-1, with D maybe TRBD1 (6 bases). The receptor comes from a man in his late teens or twenties who had recovered from COVID-19. The CDR3 nucleotides are TGTGCCAGCAGCCGAGGGGGGGCCCCGAACACTGAAGCTTTCTTT. Translated: CASSRGGAPNTEAFF.